This TCR beta chain was obtained from a study of vaccination and CD4 T cells after COVID-19. Study-wide findings and caveats: The great majority, 304 of 307 vaccine-specific clones, proved spike mono-reactive in convalescent patients.

This sample's treatment: roughly ten-day PBMC culture with coronavirus spike peptide pools or control peptides (ViraFEST assay). Sequencing of the DNA from cultured CD4+ T cells was carried out with the Oncomine TCR Beta short-read assay. The authors extracted genomic DNA from cultured CD4+ T cells. TCRdb passed the PCR reads through MiXCR, listing each CDR3 protein once. The sample has fewer than 13,000 distinct CDR3 sequences, under 60% seen once. This clonotype is termed medium-sized. The target antigen is unknown. This CDR3 contains 17 residues. Trimming stripped 0 bases from V and 0 bases from J, with 13 bases between. CDR1 and CDR2 (germline): SGHTA, FQGNSA.

This TCR came from a human donor who had recovered from COVID-19. Sequencing was done on a sample of CD4+ T cells from blood, cultured in vitro. The chain employs TRBV7-2 and TRBJ2-3; no firm D call. The DNA for the CDR3 is TGTGCCAGCAGCTTAGCCCCCTACATTACTAGCACAGATACGCAGTATTTT. Its protein product is CASSLAPYITSTDTQYF.